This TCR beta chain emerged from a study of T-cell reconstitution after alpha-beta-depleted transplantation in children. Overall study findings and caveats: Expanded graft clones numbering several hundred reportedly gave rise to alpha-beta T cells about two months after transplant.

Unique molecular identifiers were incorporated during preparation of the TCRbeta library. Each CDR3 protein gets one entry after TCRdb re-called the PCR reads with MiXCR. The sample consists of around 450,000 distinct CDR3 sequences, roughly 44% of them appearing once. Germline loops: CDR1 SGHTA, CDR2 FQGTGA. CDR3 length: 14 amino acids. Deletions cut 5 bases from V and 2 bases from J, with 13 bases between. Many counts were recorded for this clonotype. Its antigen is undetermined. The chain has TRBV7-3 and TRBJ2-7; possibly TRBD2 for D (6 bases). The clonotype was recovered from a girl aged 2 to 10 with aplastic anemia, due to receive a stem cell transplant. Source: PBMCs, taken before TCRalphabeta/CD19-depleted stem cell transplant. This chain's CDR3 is CASSVRDFPYEQYF. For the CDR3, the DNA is TGTGCCAGCAGCGTCCGGGACTTCCCCTACGAGCAGTACTTC.